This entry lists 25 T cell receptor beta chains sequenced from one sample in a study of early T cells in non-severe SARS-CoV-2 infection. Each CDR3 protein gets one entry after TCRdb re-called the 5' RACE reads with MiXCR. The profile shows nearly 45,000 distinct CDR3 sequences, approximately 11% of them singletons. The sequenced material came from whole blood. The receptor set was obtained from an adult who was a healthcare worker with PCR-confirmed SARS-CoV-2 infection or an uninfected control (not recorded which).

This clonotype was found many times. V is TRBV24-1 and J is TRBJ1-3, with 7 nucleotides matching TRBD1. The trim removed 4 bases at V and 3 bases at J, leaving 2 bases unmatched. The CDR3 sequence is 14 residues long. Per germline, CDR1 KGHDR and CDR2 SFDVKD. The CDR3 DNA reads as TGTGCCACCAGTGAGGGACAGAGTGGAAACACCATATATTTT. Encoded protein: CATSEGQSGNTIYF.

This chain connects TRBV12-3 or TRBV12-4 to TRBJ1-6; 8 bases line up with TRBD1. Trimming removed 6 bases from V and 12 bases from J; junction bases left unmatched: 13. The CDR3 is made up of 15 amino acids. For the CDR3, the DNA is TGTGCCAGCAGCCCCCTCGACAGGGGATTAGGACCCCTCCACTTT. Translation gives CASSPLDRGLGPLHF.

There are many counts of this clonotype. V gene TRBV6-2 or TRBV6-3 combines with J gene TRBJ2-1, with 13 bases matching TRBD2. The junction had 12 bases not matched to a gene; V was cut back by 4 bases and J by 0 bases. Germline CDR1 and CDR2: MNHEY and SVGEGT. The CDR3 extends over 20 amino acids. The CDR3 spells CASSWGRLAGGRSSYNEQFF. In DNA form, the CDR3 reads TGTGCCAGCAGTTGGGGAAGACTAGCGGGGGGTCGGAGCTCCTACAATGAGCAGTTCTTC.

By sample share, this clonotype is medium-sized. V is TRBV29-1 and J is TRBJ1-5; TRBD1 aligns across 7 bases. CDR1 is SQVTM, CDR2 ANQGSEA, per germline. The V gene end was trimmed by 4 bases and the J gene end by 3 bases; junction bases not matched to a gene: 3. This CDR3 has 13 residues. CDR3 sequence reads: CSVGQGLNQPQHF. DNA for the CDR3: TGCAGCGTTGGACAGGGTCTCAATCAGCCCCAGCATTTT. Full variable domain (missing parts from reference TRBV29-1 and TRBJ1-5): SAVISQKPSRDICQRGTSLTIQCQVDSQVTMMFWYRQQPGQSLTLIATANQGSEATYESGFVIDKFPISRPNLTFSTLTVSNMSPEDSSIYLCSVGQGLNQPQHFGDGTRLSIL.

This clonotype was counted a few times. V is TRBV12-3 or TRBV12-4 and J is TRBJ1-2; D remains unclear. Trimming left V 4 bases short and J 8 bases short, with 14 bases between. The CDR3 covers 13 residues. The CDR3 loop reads CASSSRGLFGYTF. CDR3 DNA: TGTGCCAGCAGTTCACGGGGTTTATTCGGCTACACCTTC.

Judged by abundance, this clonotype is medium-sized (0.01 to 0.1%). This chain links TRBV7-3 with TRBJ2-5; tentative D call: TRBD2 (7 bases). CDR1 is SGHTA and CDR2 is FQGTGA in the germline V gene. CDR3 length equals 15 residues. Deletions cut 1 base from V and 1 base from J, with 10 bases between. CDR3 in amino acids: CASSLMGGRQETQYF. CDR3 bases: TGTGCCAGCAGCTTAATGGGGGGGCGCCAAGAGACCCAGTACTTC.

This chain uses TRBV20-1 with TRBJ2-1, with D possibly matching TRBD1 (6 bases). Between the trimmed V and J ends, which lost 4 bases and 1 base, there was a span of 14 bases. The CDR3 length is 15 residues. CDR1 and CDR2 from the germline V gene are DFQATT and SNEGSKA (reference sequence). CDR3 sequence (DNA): TGCAGTGCTATCACCGGGACACTATCCTACAATGAGCAGTTCTTC. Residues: CSAITGTLSYNEQFF.

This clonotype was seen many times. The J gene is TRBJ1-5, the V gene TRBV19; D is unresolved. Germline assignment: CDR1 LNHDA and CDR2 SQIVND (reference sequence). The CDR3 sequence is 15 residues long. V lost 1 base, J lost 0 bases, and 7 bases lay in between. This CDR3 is CASSIGQTSNQPQHF. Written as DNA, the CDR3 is TGTGCCAGTAGTATAGGGCAGACTAGCAATCAGCCCCAGCATTTT. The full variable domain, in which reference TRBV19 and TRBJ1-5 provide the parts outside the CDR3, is DGGITQSPKYLFRKEGQNVTLSCEQNLNHDAMYWYRQDPGQGLRLIYYSQIVNDFQKGDIAEGYSVSREKKESFPLTVTSAQKNPTAFYLCASSIGQTSNQPQHFGDGTRLSIL.

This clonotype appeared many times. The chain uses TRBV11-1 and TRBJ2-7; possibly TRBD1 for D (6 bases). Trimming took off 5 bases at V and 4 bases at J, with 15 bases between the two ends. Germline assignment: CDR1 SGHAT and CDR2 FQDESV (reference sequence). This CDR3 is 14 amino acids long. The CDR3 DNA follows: TGTGCCAGCAGCCTCCTTTCAGGGGCTTACGAGCAGTACTTC. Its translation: CASSLLSGAYEQYF.

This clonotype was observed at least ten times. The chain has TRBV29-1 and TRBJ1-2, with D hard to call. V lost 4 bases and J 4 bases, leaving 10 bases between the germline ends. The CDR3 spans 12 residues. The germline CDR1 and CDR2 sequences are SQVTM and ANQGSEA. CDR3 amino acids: CSVAPGIYGYTF. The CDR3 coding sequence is TGCAGCGTTGCACCCGGGATCTATGGCTACACCTTC.

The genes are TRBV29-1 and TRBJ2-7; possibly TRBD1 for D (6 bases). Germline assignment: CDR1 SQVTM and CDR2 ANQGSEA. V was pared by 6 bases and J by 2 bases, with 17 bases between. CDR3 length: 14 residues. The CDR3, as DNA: TGCAGCGTGGATGGACAGCCCGGGACCTACGAGCAGTACTTC. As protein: CSVDGQPGTYEQYF.

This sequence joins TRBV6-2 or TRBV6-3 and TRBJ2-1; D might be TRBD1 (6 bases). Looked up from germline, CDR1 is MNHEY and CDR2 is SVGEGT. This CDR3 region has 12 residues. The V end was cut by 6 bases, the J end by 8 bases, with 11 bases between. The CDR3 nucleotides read TGTGCCAGCAGCAGGGGTGGCGATGAGCAGTTCTTC. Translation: CASSRGGDEQFF.

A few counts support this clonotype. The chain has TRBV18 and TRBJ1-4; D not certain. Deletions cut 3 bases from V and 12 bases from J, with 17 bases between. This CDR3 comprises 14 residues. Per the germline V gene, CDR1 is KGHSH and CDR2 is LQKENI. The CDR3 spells CASSPPDGFGELFF. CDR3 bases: TGTGCCAGCTCACCTCCGGACGGATTTGGGGAACTGTTTTTT.

The CDR3 sequence: CASSPPSGEKLFF. The CDR3 DNA sequence: TGTGCCAGCTCACCGCCTTCGGGGGAAAAACTGTTTTTT. The chain uses TRBV18 and TRBJ1-4; no clear D gene. This CDR3 region has 13 residues. V was cut by 3 bases and J by 8 bases, with 10 bases left in between. Germline V gives CDR1 KGHSH, CDR2 LQKENI.

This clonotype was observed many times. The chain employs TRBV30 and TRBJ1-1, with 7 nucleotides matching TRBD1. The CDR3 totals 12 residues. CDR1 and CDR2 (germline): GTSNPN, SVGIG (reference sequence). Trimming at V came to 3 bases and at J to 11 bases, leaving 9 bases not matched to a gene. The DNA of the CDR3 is TGTGCCTGGAGCGGATCACAGGGGTTGGCTTTCTTT. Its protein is CAWSGSQGLAFF.

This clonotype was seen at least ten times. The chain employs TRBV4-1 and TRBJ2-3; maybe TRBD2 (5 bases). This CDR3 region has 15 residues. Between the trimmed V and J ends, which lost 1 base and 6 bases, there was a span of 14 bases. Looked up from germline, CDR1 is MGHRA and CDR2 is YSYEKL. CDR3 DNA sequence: TGCGCCAGCAGCCAAGTGGCTAGCATATCGGATACGCAGTATTTT. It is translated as CASSQVASISDTQYF.

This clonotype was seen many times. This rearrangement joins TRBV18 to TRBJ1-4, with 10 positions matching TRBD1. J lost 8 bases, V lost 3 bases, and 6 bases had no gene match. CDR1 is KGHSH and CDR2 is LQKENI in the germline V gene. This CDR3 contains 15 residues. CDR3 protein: CASSPDRGGQEKLFF. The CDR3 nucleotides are TGTGCCAGCTCACCGGACAGGGGGGGACAGGAAAAACTGTTTTTT.

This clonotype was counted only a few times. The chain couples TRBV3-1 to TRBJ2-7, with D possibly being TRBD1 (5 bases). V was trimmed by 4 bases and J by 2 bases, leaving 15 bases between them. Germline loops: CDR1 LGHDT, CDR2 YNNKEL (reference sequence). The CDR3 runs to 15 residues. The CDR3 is CASSPDRSRAYEQYF. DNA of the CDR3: TGTGCCAGCAGCCCCGACAGATCAAGGGCCTACGAGCAGTACTTC.

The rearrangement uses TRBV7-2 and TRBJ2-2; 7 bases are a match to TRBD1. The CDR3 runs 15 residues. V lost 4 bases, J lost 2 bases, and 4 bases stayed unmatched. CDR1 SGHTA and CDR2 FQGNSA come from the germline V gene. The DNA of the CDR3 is TGTGCCAGCAGCTACACAGGGGTCAACACCGGGGAGCTGTTTTTT. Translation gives CASSYTGVNTGELFF.

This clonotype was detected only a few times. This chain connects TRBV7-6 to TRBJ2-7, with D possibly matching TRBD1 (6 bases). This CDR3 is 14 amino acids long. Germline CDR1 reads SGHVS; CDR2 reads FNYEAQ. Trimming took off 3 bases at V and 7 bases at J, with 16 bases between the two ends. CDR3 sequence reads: CASSFGQNLREQYF. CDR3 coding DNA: TGTGCCAGCAGCTTCGGACAGAATCTACGAGAGCAGTACTTC.

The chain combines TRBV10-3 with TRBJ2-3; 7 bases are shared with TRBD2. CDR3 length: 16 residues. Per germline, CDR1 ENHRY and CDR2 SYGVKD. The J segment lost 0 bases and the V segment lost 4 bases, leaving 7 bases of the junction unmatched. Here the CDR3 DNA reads TGTGCCATCAGTGGCGGGGGTACTTCTAGCACAGATACGCAGTATTTT. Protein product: CAISGGGTSSTDTQYF.

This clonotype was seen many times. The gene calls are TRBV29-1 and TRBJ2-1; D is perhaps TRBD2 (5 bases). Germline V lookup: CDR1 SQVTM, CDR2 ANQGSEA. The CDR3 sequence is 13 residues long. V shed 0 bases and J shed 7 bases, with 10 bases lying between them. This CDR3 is CSVEERGINEQFF. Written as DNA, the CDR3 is TGCAGCGTTGAAGAACGGGGTATAAATGAGCAGTTCTTC.

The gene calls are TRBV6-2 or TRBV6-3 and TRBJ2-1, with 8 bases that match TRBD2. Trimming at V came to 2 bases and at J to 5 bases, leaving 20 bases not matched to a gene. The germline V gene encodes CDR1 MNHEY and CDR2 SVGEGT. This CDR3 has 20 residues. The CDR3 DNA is TGTGCCAGCAGTTACGCTGCGGGACTAGATCTCTATGGCGTTAACAATGAGCAGTTCTTC. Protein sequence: CASSYAAGLDLYGVNNEQFF.

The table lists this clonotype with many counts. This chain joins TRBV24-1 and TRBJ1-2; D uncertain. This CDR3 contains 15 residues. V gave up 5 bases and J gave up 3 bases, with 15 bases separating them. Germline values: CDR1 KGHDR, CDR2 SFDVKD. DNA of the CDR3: TGTGCCACCAGTGTCGGGATCACCGGAGACTATGGCTACACCTTC. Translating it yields CATSVGITGDYGYTF.

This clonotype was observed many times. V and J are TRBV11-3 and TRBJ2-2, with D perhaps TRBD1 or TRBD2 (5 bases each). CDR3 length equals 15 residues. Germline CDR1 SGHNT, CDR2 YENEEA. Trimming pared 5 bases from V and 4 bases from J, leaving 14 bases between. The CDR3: CASSASGQITGELFF. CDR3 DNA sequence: TGTGCCAGCAGCGCCTCGGGGCAGATCACCGGGGAGCTGTTTTTT. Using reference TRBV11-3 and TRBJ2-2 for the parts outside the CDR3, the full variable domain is EAGVVQSPRYKIIEKKQPVAFWCNPISGHNTLYWYLQNLGQGPELLIRYENEEAVDDSQLPKDRFSAERLKGVDSTLKIQPAELGDSAVYLCASSASGQITGELFFGEGSRLTVL.